A selection of T cell receptor beta chains follows, all from one sample in a study of blood T cells in healthy people across ages. MiXCR was run by TCRdb on the 5' RACE reads, yielding one entry per CDR3 protein. Of approximately 800,000 distinct CDR3 sequences listed, 60% to 80% are singletons. Sequenced material: blood. The receptor set was obtained from a man aged 25 to 45 in good health. CDR3s include the opening cysteine and the closing phenylalanine or tryptophan. A D gene is named only where the DNA matches it firmly. Some rows mark clone size as missing; the rest say once, few, many or name a class of expanded clone.

j_call d_call cdr3_length v_call clone_size cdr3_nt cdr3_aa
TRBJ2-7 TRBD2 20 TRBV4-3 - TGCGCCAGCAGCCAAGCGTTGGCCTGGAGCGGGGGGGCTGTCCTTTACGAGCAGTACTTC CASSQALAWSGGAVLYEQYF
TRBJ2-1 - 15 TRBV5-1 few TGCGCCAGCAGCAGAGTCGGGACAAAACACAATGAGCAGTTCTTC CASSRVGTKHNEQFF
TRBJ2-2 TRBD2 15 TRBV4-2 - TGTTCGAAGGAGCGGGGGGCCGCGGACACCGGGGAGCTGTTTTTT CSKERGAADTGELFF
TRBJ2-1 - 17 TRBV20-1 - TGCAGTGCTAGAGATCAAGCATACACAATCTCCTACAATGAGCAGTTCTTC CSARDQAYTISYNEQFF
TRBJ2-6 - 16 TRBV7-9 - TGTGCCAGCAGCTTAGAAGTGGGGACTGGGGCCAACGTCCTGACTTTC CASSLEVGTGANVLTF
TRBJ2-7 - 15 TRBV5-1 many TGCGCCAGCAGCGACGAGGGACGGAACTCCTACGAGCAGTACTTC CASSDEGRNSYEQYF
TRBJ1-4 TRBD1 14 TRBV11-2 - TGTGCCAGCAGCTTAGCAGGGGGCTATGAAAAACTGTTTTTT CASSLAGGYEKLFF
TRBJ2-3 - 14 TRBV7-9 - TGTGCCAGCAGCTGGGACACAAGAGAGGATACGCAGTATTTT CASSWDTREDTQYF
TRBJ2-6 - 18 TRBV6-1 few TGTGCCAGCAGTGGGACCGACAGGACGGATTCTGGGGCCAACGTCCTGACTTTC CASSGTDRTDSGANVLTF
TRBJ2-3 - 18 TRBV25-1 - TGTGCCAGCAGTGAATATCTTATTATCACAGGGAGCACAGATACGCAGTATTTT CASSEYLIITGSTDTQYF
TRBJ2-7 TRBD1 14 TRBV2 - TGTGCCAGCAGGGGGACAGTCCTTTTCTACGAGCAGTACTTC CASRGTVLFYEQYF
TRBJ2-1 TRBD1 14 TRBV9 few TGTGCCAGCAGTGGGACAGGGGGTGAGGTTGAGCAGTTCTTC CASSGTGGEVEQFF
TRBJ2-6 - 15 TRBV7-2 - TGTGCCAGCAGCTTAGCCCACTCTGGGGCCAACGTCCTGACTTTC CASSLAHSGANVLTF
TRBJ2-1 TRBD2 17 TRBV9 once TGTGCCAGCAGCGTGCGCCGCGGGACTAGCGTAGACAATGAGCAGTTCTTC CASSVRRGTSVDNEQFF
TRBJ2-3 TRBD1 14 TRBV12-3/TRBV12-4 - TGTGCCAGCAGTTCACAGGGGTTGAGCGATACGCAGTATTTT CASSSQGLSDTQYF
TRBJ1-1 - 13 TRBV5-5 - TGTGCCAGCAGCTGGGGGGTGGACACTGAAGCTTTCTTT CASSWGVDTEAFF
TRBJ1-4 TRBD1 13 TRBV20-1 - TGCAGTGCAGGGACAGGGAGTGAGGAAAAACTGTTTTTT CSAGTGSEEKLFF
TRBJ2-3 - 14 TRBV7-3 - TGTGCCAGCAGCTTAACTAGCATCCCAGATACGCAGTATTTT CASSLTSIPDTQYF
TRBJ2-5 TRBD1 16 TRBV20-1 few TGCAGTGCCAACGGACAGGGATGGTCTAGACGGGAGACCCAGTACTTC CSANGQGWSRRETQYF
TRBJ2-4 - 15 TRBV12-3/TRBV12-4 few TGTGCCAGCAGTTTTTCCAGGGATGGGGTTGGGGAGCAGTACTTC CASSFSRDGVGEQYF
TRBJ2-5 TRBD2 18 TRBV4-2 - TGTGCCAGCAGCCAAGCACTAGCGGGGGGGCCTCAGTCGGAGACCCAGTACTTC CASSQALAGGPQSETQYF
TRBJ2-2 - 13 TRBV4-3 - TGCGCCAGCAGCTTGAGCGGGTACGGGGAGCTGTTTTTT CASSLSGYGELFF
TRBJ1-2 - 13 TRBV7-6 - TGTGCCAGCAGCCCCTGGACTGAAGGGGGCTACACCTTC CASSPWTEGGYTF
TRBJ2-4 TRBD1 15 TRBV20-1 - TGCAGTGCTAGAGCTCCGGGACAGGGAGGCTACGAACAGTACTTC CSARAPGQGGYEQYF
TRBJ1-6 - 14 TRBV7-9 few TGTGCCAGCAGCTACGACAGCAATAATTCACCCCTCCACTTT CASSYDSNNSPLHF
TRBJ1-2 TRBD1 16 TRBV4-3 - TGCGCCAGCAGCCAAGAGGGGACAGGGGGGCCTCATGGCTACACCTTC CASSQEGTGGPHGYTF